This TCR beta chain came from a study of cytomegalovirus exposure and HLA in healthy donors. Study outcomes and limitations: Reportedly, HLA-A and HLA-B alleles of most subjects were accurately predicted from TCR beta. Later work found most CMV-associated TCR beta chains apparently HLA-restricted.

The J segment lost 6 bases and the V segment lost 4 bases, leaving 14 bases of the junction unmatched. CDR3 length equals 16 residues. Germline loops: CDR1 SGHRS, CDR2 YFSETQ. In the case of this clone: What it binds is not known.

Use of 60 Vbeta and 13 Jbeta primers characterized the PCR. Method: immunoSEQ multiplex PCR; TCRdb's copy keeps in-frame clones and lacks some. The sample consists of under 300,000 clones, approximately 80% of them appearing once. The chain is built from TRBV5-1 and TRBJ2-3; TRBD1 agrees at 7 bases. Sequencing used PBMCs. This TCR was recovered from a woman aged 55 to 70 in good health and CMV-seropositive. The CDR3 is CASSLTGTADGDTQYF. The DNA for the CDR3 is TGCGCCAGCAGCCTGACCGGGACAGCTGATGGGGATACGCAGTATTTT. Full variable domain (remainder filled in from reference TRBV5-1 and TRBJ2-3): KAGVTQTPRYLIKTRGQQVTLSCSPISGHRSVSWYQQTPGQGLQFLFEYFSETQRNKGNFPGRFSGRQFSNSRSEMNVSTLELGDSALYLCASSLTGTADGDTQYFGPGTRLTVL.